The rows below give T cell receptor beta chains drawn from one sample of a study of T cells in Graves' hyperthyroidism and ophthalmopathy. TCRdb called the multiplex PCR reads again in MiXCR, with one record for every CDR3 protein. The repertoire holds approximately 400,000 distinct CDR3 sequences, over 12% seen once, with 25% to 30% in the top ten. Material for sequencing was blood. These receptors all come from a man between 50 and 59 years old with Graves' ophthalmopathy. CDR3s include the opening cysteine and the closing phenylalanine or tryptophan. Fields, in order: clone size, J gene, V gene, D gene, CDR3 protein, CDR3 DNA. D genes are given only for firm matches. Clone size appears in some rows only: once, few, many, or a class for an expanded clone.

abundance: many; j_gene: TRBJ2-7; v_gene: TRBV25-1; d_gene: -; CDR3aa: CASSETGSNEQYF; CDR3nt: TGTGCCAGCAGTGAAACTGGGTCTAACGAGCAGTACTTC
abundance: -; j_gene: TRBJ2-7; v_gene: TRBV18; d_gene: TRBD2; CDR3aa: CASSPQSRLAGSNYEQYF; CDR3nt: TGTGCCAGCTCACCGCAATCCAGACTAGCGGGAAGTAACTACGAGCAGTACTTC
abundance: many; j_gene: TRBJ2-5; v_gene: TRBV18; d_gene: -; CDR3aa: CASSPYSGQETQYF; CDR3nt: TGTGCCAGCTCACCATATAGCGGCCAAGAGACCCAGTACTTC
abundance: -; j_gene: TRBJ2-3; v_gene: TRBV6-2/TRBV6-3; d_gene: TRBD1; CDR3aa: CASSYYRGPGDTQYF; CDR3nt: TGTGCCAGCAGTTACTACAGGGGGCCGGGAGATACGCAGTATTTT
abundance: few; j_gene: TRBJ2-1; v_gene: TRBV6-2/TRBV6-3; d_gene: -; CDR3aa: CASSPPGENEQFF; CDR3nt: TGTGCCAGCTCACCCCCCGGGGAAAATGAGCAGTTCTTC
abundance: -; j_gene: TRBJ2-3; v_gene: TRBV7-8; d_gene: -; CDR3aa: CASSSHGQRRPGDTQYF; CDR3nt: TGTGCCAGCAGCTCGCATGGCCAGCGCAGACCCGGGGATACGCAGTATTTT
abundance: few; j_gene: TRBJ2-1; v_gene: TRBV24-1; d_gene: -; CDR3aa: CATSASYNEQFF; CDR3nt: TGTGCCACCAGTGCTTCATACAATGAGCAGTTCTTC
abundance: many; j_gene: TRBJ2-7; v_gene: TRBV29-1; d_gene: -; CDR3aa: CSVEGYAYEQYF; CDR3nt: TGCAGCGTTGAAGGGTACGCCTACGAGCAGTACTTC
abundance: many; j_gene: TRBJ1-3; v_gene: TRBV3-1; d_gene: -; CDR3aa: CASSQSGVAGNTIYF; CDR3nt: TGTGCCAGCAGCCAATCAGGGGTAGCTGGAAACACCATATATTTT
abundance: -; j_gene: TRBJ1-6; v_gene: TRBV28; d_gene: -; CDR3aa: CAYSSFNSPLHF; CDR3nt: TGTGCTTACAGCTCCTTTAATTCACCCCTCCACTTT
abundance: many; j_gene: TRBJ2-7; v_gene: TRBV29-1; d_gene: TRBD1; CDR3aa: CSVGDRVPYEQYF; CDR3nt: TGCAGCGTTGGGGACAGGGTCCCCTACGAGCAGTACTTC
abundance: many; j_gene: TRBJ1-5; v_gene: TRBV20-1; d_gene: -; CDR3aa: CSAKRGYSNQPQHF; CDR3nt: TGCAGTGCTAAACGAGGTTATAGCAATCAGCCCCAGCATTTT
abundance: many; j_gene: TRBJ2-1; v_gene: TRBV2; d_gene: TRBD2; CDR3aa: CASSSRLAGEGEKFF; CDR3nt: TGTGCCAGCAGTTCGCGACTAGCGGGAGAGGGGGAGAAGTTCTTC
abundance: -; j_gene: TRBJ2-7; v_gene: TRBV5-1; d_gene: TRBD1; CDR3aa: CAGSVGQGYEQYF; CDR3nt: TGCGCCGGCAGCGTGGGACAGGGCTACGAGCAGTACTTC
abundance: many; j_gene: TRBJ2-3; v_gene: TRBV19; d_gene: -; CDR3aa: CASTLRGRPTDTQYF; CDR3nt: TGTGCCAGTACCCTACGTGGCAGGCCCACAGATACGCAGTATTTT
abundance: few; j_gene: TRBJ2-5; v_gene: TRBV20-1; d_gene: -; CDR3aa: CSARDGPGWPQETQYF; CDR3nt: TGCAGTGCTAGAGATGGTCCGGGATGGCCTCAGGAGACCCAGTACTTC
abundance: many; j_gene: TRBJ2-2; v_gene: TRBV3-1; d_gene: -; CDR3aa: CASSQNGKAGELFF; CDR3nt: TGTGCCAGCAGCCAGAATGGAAAAGCCGGGGAGCTGTTTTTT
abundance: many; j_gene: TRBJ2-2; v_gene: TRBV3-1; d_gene: -; CDR3aa: CASSREPNGNTGELFF; CDR3nt: TGTGCCAGCAGCCGGGAACCTAATGGGAACACCGGGGAGCTGTTTTTT
abundance: few; j_gene: TRBJ2-5; v_gene: TRBV29-1; d_gene: TRBD1; CDR3aa: CSVEPGTESETQYF; CDR3nt: TGCAGCGTTGAACCTGGGACAGAATCGGAGACCCAGTACTTC
abundance: few; j_gene: TRBJ2-5; v_gene: TRBV3-1; d_gene: TRBD1; CDR3aa: CASSQEGTGGWRETQYF; CDR3nt: TGTGCCAGCAGCCAAGAAGGGACAGGGGGCTGGCGAGAGACCCAGTACTTC
abundance: many; j_gene: TRBJ2-3; v_gene: TRBV6-6; d_gene: TRBD2; CDR3aa: CASSYSVGGRRPTDTQYF; CDR3nt: TGTGCCAGCAGTTACTCGGTTGGCGGGAGGAGACCGACAGATACGCAGTATTTT
abundance: many; j_gene: TRBJ2-1; v_gene: TRBV20-1; d_gene: -; CDR3aa: CSARVREGRGEQFF; CDR3nt: TGCAGTGCTAGAGTACGGGAAGGCCGTGGTGAGCAGTTCTTC
abundance: -; j_gene: TRBJ2-3; v_gene: TRBV6-5; d_gene: -; CDR3aa: CASSYSGIRSTDTQYF; CDR3nt: TGTGCCAGCAGTTACTCAGGGATCCGGAGCACAGATACGCAGTATTTT
abundance: many; j_gene: TRBJ2-2; v_gene: TRBV5-1; d_gene: -; CDR3aa: CASNGGTPNTGELFF; CDR3nt: TGCGCCAGCAATGGAGGGACACCGAACACCGGGGAGCTGTTTTTT
abundance: many; j_gene: TRBJ2-1; v_gene: TRBV7-2; d_gene: -; CDR3aa: CASSRRWDEQFF; CDR3nt: TGTGCCAGCAGCAGGCGGTGGGATGAGCAGTTCTTC
abundance: -; j_gene: TRBJ2-2; v_gene: TRBV6-1; d_gene: -; CDR3aa: CASSVPLGELFF; CDR3nt: TGTGCCAGCAGTGTCCCCTTGGGGGAGCTGTTTTTT
abundance: few; j_gene: TRBJ2-7; v_gene: TRBV10-3; d_gene: TRBD2; CDR3aa: CAISDGSGRPQGYEQYF; CDR3nt: TGTGCCATCAGTGATGGTAGCGGGAGGCCCCAGGGTTACGAGCAGTACTTC
abundance: many; j_gene: TRBJ1-1; v_gene: TRBV30; d_gene: TRBD1; CDR3aa: CAWSGQGTEAFF; CDR3nt: TGTGCCTGGAGTGGACAGGGAACTGAAGCTTTCTTT